Listed below are T cell receptor beta chains from one sample, sequenced in a study of radiation and T cells in renal cell carcinoma. Only in-frame clones appear in the TCRdb table, and some are missing; sequencing was by immunoSEQ multiplex PCR. The sample includes over 25,000 clones, about 84% of them seen just once. Sequencing was performed on blood, taken from a patient whose treatment included radiotherapy and nephrectomy. The receptor source for this set is a man aged 55 to 70 with renal cell carcinoma. Each CDR3 is given with its conserved first and last residue. A D gene is named only where the DNA matches it firmly. Size values are once, few and many counts, or a class for expanded clones, and some rows have none.

size: few; V: TRBV6-1; J: TRBJ1-4; D: TRBD1; CDR3: CASSARDRGEKLFF; DNA: TGTGCCAGCAGTGCGAGGGACAGGGGTGAAAAACTGTTTTTT
size: NA; V: TRBV5-1; J: TRBJ1-2; D: TRBD1; CDR3: CASKDPGQGNYGYTF; DNA: TGCGCCAGCAAGGACCCGGGACAGGGAAACTATGGCTACACCTTC
size: NA; V: TRBV5-1; J: TRBJ2-7; D: NA; CDR3: CASSSGTPDTEQYF; DNA: TGCGCCAGCAGCTCGGGGACGCCGGACACCGAGCAGTACTTC
size: NA; V: TRBV6-1; J: TRBJ2-3; D: TRBD2; CDR3: CASSGLAGGPDTQYF; DNA: TGTGCCAGCAGTGGACTAGCGGGAGGGCCAGATACGCAGTATTTT
size: NA; V: TRBV6-5; J: TRBJ1-1; D: NA; CDR3: CASRPQGQNTEAFF; DNA: TGTGCCAGCAGGCCACAGGGTCAGAACACTGAAGCTTTCTTT
size: NA; V: TRBV7-9; J: TRBJ2-7; D: TRBD2; CDR3: CASSLSGGGKREQYF; DNA: TGTGCCAGCAGCTTATCGGGAGGAGGGAAAAGAGAGCAGTACTTC
size: NA; V: TRBV27; J: TRBJ2-1; D: TRBD2; CDR3: CASSFGLAGVEQFF; DNA: TGTGCCAGCAGTTTCGGGCTAGCGGGAGTCGAGCAGTTCTTC
size: NA; V: TRBV9; J: TRBJ2-2; D: NA; CDR3: CASSVSGQFPGELFF; DNA: TGTGCCAGCAGCGTATCCGGACAGTTCCCCGGGGAGCTGTTTTTT
size: NA; V: TRBV19; J: TRBJ1-4; D: NA; CDR3: CASRSDRTEKLFF; DNA: TGTGCCAGTAGGTCTGACAGGACTGAAAAACTGTTTTTT
size: NA; V: TRBV6-5; J: TRBJ2-7; D: NA; CDR3: CASRDESSYEQYF; DNA: TGTGCCAGCAGGGACGAGAGCTCCTACGAGCAGTACTTC
size: few; V: TRBV19; J: TRBJ1-4; D: NA; CDR3: CASSTNGRHPTNEKLFF; DNA: TGTGCCAGTAGTACAAATGGTCGCCATCCAACTAATGAAAAACTGTTTTTT
size: NA; V: TRBV30; J: TRBJ1-5; D: TRBD1; CDR3: CAWSRGRGQGYQPQHF; DNA: TGTGCCTGGAGTAGAGGTAGGGGACAGGGGTATCAGCCCCAGCATTTT
size: medium-sized; V: TRBV5-1; J: TRBJ1-5; D: NA; CDR3: CASSPGHGDSNQPQHF; DNA: TGCGCCAGCAGCCCTGGACACGGAGATAGCAATCAGCCCCAGCATTTT
size: NA; V: TRBV15; J: TRBJ2-2; D: TRBD2; CDR3: CATSRGGDAGELFF; DNA: TGTGCCACCAGCAGGGGAGGGGATGCCGGGGAGCTGTTTTTT
size: NA; V: TRBV12-5; J: TRBJ2-3; D: TRBD1; CDR3: CASGPIPPRDRGFITDTQYF; DNA: TGTGCTAGTGGTCCCATCCCCCCCCGGGACAGGGGATTCATTACAGATACGCAGTATTTT
size: NA; V: TRBV7-9; J: TRBJ1-1; D: NA; CDR3: CASSPVYGREAFF; DNA: TGTGCCAGCAGCCCCGTTTACGGGAGAGAAGCTTTCTTT
size: NA; V: TRBV5-4; J: TRBJ1-2; D: NA; CDR3: CASSLGQGSYGYTF; DNA: TGTGCCAGCAGCTTGGGGCAGGGAAGCTATGGCTACACCTTC
size: NA; V: TRBV29-1; J: TRBJ1-5; D: TRBD1; CDR3: CSVGQGGQPQHF; DNA: TGCAGCGTTGGGCAGGGGGGTCAGCCCCAGCATTTT
size: NA; V: TRBV6-5; J: TRBJ2-5; D: NA; CDR3: CASSSPGETQYF; DNA: TGTGCCAGCAGTTCCCCTGGAGAGACCCAGTACTTC
size: NA; V: TRBV25-1; J: TRBJ1-1; D: NA; CDR3: CASSAATGHATEAFF; DNA: TGTGCCAGCAGTGCAGCCACGGGGCATGCGACTGAAGCTTTCTTT
size: few; V: TRBV5-4; J: TRBJ2-3; D: TRBD2; CDR3: CASTEGLENTDTQYF; DNA: TGTGCCAGCACCGAAGGACTAGAAAACACAGATACGCAGTATTTT
size: NA; V: TRBV6-5; J: TRBJ1-5; D: NA; CDR3: CASRGTNQPQHF; DNA: TGTGCCAGCAGGGGGACGAATCAGCCCCAGCATTTT
size: NA; V: TRBV4-3; J: TRBJ2-3; D: TRBD2; CDR3: CASSQGLAGGQDTQYF; DNA: TGCGCCAGCAGCCAAGGACTAGCGGGAGGGCAAGATACGCAGTATTTT
size: NA; V: TRBV7-2; J: TRBJ1-2; D: TRBD1; CDR3: CASSFEGAYGYTF; DNA: TGTGCCAGCAGCTTTGAGGGGGCGTATGGCTACACCTTC
size: NA; V: TRBV15; J: TRBJ1-3; D: NA; CDR3: CATSNMGISGNTIYF; DNA: TGTGCCACCAGCAACATGGGGATTTCTGGAAACACCATATATTTT
size: once; V: TRBV5-1; J: TRBJ2-3; D: TRBD2; CDR3: CASSFPSGRFEDTQYF; DNA: TGCGCCAGCAGCTTCCCTAGCGGGAGGTTTGAAGATACGCAGTATTTT
size: NA; V: TRBV5-4; J: TRBJ1-3; D: NA; CDR3: CASSSGVSGNTIYF; DNA: TGTGCCAGCAGCTCGGGAGTCTCTGGAAACACCATATATTTT
size: NA; V: TRBV5-4; J: TRBJ2-1; D: NA; CDR3: CASSLAGVSSYNEQFF; DNA: TGTGCCAGCAGCTTGGCGGGGGTGAGCTCCTACAATGAGCAGTTCTTC
size: NA; V: TRBV29-1; J: TRBJ2-7; D: NA; CDR3: CSAGRDRAYEQYF; DNA: TGCAGCGCTGGGAGGGACAGAGCCTACGAGCAGTACTTC
size: NA; V: TRBV6-5; J: TRBJ2-1; D: TRBD2; CDR3: CASSSYGTSGRNEQFF; DNA: TGTGCCAGCAGTTCCTACGGGACTAGCGGGAGGAATGAGCAGTTCTTC
size: NA; V: TRBV7-2; J: TRBJ2-3; D: TRBD2; CDR3: CASSSTSVPTDTQYF; DNA: TGTGCCAGCAGCTCGACTAGCGTTCCCACAGATACGCAGTATTTT
size: NA; V: TRBV14; J: TRBJ2-7; D: NA; CDR3: CASSQGFGGSEQYF; DNA: TGTGCCAGCAGCCAAGGGTTTGGAGGGAGCGAGCAGTACTTC
size: NA; V: TRBV11-2; J: TRBJ2-1; D: TRBD2; CDR3: CASSHGLAGGEQFF; DNA: TGTGCCAGCAGCCACGGACTAGCGGGAGGTGAGCAGTTCTTC
size: once; V: TRBV4-1; J: TRBJ2-7; D: NA; CDR3: CASSQVFGALYEQYF; DNA: TGCGCCAGCAGCCAAGTATTCGGGGCCCTCTACGAGCAGTACTTC
size: NA; V: TRBV7-6; J: TRBJ2-1; D: TRBD1; CDR3: CASSSKPGQTYNEQFF; DNA: TGTGCCAGCAGCTCAAAGCCGGGACAGACCTACAATGAGCAGTTCTTC
size: NA; V: TRBV9; J: TRBJ2-1; D: NA; CDR3: CASSAQLQGPPTYNEQFF; DNA: TGTGCCAGCAGCGCCCAATTACAGGGCCCACCTACCTACAATGAGCAGTTCTTC
size: NA; V: TRBV6-1; J: TRBJ1-1; D: TRBD1; CDR3: CASSRQGYTEAFF; DNA: TGTGCCAGCAGCCGACAGGGTTACACTGAAGCTTTCTTT
size: NA; V: TRBV4-3; J: TRBJ1-2; D: NA; CDR3: CASSQGDGNYGYTF; DNA: TGCGCCAGCAGCCAAGGGGATGGGAACTATGGCTACACCTTC
size: NA; V: TRBV6-1; J: TRBJ1-1; D: TRBD1; CDR3: CASSVDRLDTEAFF; DNA: TGTGCCAGCAGTGTGGACAGGTTGGACACTGAAGCTTTCTTT
size: NA; V: TRBV25-1; J: TRBJ2-1; D: NA; CDR3: CASSDSGTGNNEQFF; DNA: TGTGCCAGCAGTGATTCGGGGACGGGGAACAATGAGCAGTTCTTC
size: NA; V: TRBV18; J: TRBJ2-7; D: TRBD2; CDR3: CASSPGAETSGYEQYF; DNA: TGTGCCAGCTCACCAGGAGCTGAGACTAGCGGCTACGAGCAGTACTTC
size: NA; V: TRBV4-3; J: TRBJ2-7; D: NA; CDR3: CASSQDRLTLYEQYF; DNA: TGCGCCAGCAGCCAAGATAGACTAACGCTTTACGAGCAGTACTTC
size: few; V: TRBV5-1; J: TRBJ1-3; D: TRBD1; CDR3: CASSLGQADGNTIYF; DNA: TGCGCCAGCAGCCTGGGACAGGCAGATGGAAACACCATATATTTT
size: NA; V: TRBV5-6; J: TRBJ1-4; D: NA; CDR3: CASSLSSSWSFEKLFF; DNA: TGTGCCAGCAGCTTAAGTTCAAGTTGGTCCTTCGAAAAACTGTTTTTT
size: once; V: TRBV7-9; J: TRBJ1-2; D: NA; CDR3: CASSLLAFYGYTF; DNA: TGTGCCAGCAGCTTACTGGCCTTCTATGGCTACACCTTC
size: NA; V: TRBV6-6; J: TRBJ1-5; D: NA; CDR3: CASSFPDNQPQHF; DNA: TGTGCCAGCAGTTTTCCAGACAATCAGCCCCAGCATTTT
size: NA; V: TRBV14; J: TRBJ1-1; D: TRBD1; CDR3: CASSLQGDTEAFF; DNA: TGTGCCAGCAGCCTCCAGGGGGACACTGAAGCTTTCTTT
size: NA; V: TRBV5-1; J: TRBJ2-7; D: TRBD2; CDR3: CASSFGLAGGGNEQYF; DNA: TGCGCCAGCAGCTTCGGACTAGCGGGAGGAGGAAACGAGCAGTACTTC
size: NA; V: TRBV10-3; J: TRBJ2-7; D: TRBD2; CDR3: CAISEIAGGHEQYF; DNA: TGTGCCATCAGTGAGATAGCGGGAGGCCACGAGCAGTACTTC
size: NA; V: TRBV5-4; J: TRBJ2-7; D: NA; CDR3: CASSSGLTYEQYF; DNA: TGTGCCAGCAGCTCGGGACTTACCTACGAGCAGTACTTC